This is a list of T cell receptor beta chains from one sample in a study of blood T cell repertoires in COVID-19. Libraries were prepared by immunoSEQ multiplex PCR; TCRdb keeps only in-frame clonotypes and omits some of them. This sample has over 60,000 clones, with 80% to 90% found just once. The sequenced sample was peripheral blood. These receptors were obtained from a man older than 75 with acute or convalescent COVID-19. Each CDR3 is given with its conserved first and last residue. The D gene is left open where the match is weak. A row's size may be missing; if present it is once, few, many or a size class.

cdr3_length	v_call	clone_size	j_call	d_call	cdr3_aa	cdr3_nt
17	TRBV19	.	TRBJ1-1	.	CASSPPPGGSDPAEAFF	TGTGCCAGTAGTCCCCCCCCGGGAGGGTCCGACCCGGCTGAAGCTTTCTTT
17	TRBV19	.	TRBJ1-5	TRBD1	CASSPGQGVGPNQPQHF	TGTGCCAGTAGTCCCGGACAGGGAGTGGGGCCCAATCAGCCCCAGCATTTT
17	TRBV3-1/TRBV3-2	.	TRBJ2-2	.	CASSPPRGGPNTGELFF	TGTGCCAGCAGTCCCCCTCGCGGGGGCCCGAACACCGGGGAGCTGTTTTTT
15	TRBV2	.	TRBJ2-5	TRBD1	CASSSGDRGPETQYF	TGTGCCAGCAGCTCTGGGGACAGGGGGCCTGAGACCCAGTACTTC
15	TRBV28	.	TRBJ2-4	.	CASSLGGFGKNIQYF	TGTGCCAGCAGTTTAGGGGGGTTTGGAAAAAACATTCAGTACTTC
20	TRBV2	.	TRBJ2-1	TRBD2	CASRDNTGTSGSNSYNEQFF	TGTGCCAGCAGGGACAACACCGGGACTAGCGGGAGTAACTCCTACAATGAGCAGTTCTTC
13	TRBV5-1	once	TRBJ1-6	.	CASSIDFNSPLHF	TGCGCCAGCAGCATAGATTTTAATTCACCCCTCCACTTT
15	TRBV6-5	.	TRBJ1-5	TRBD1	CASSDVDRANQPQHF	TGTGCCAGCAGCGATGTAGACAGGGCGAATCAGCCCCAGCATTTT
12	TRBV2	.	TRBJ2-7	.	CASSGTGFEQYF	TGTGCCAGCAGTGGGACGGGGTTCGAGCAGTACTTC
16	TRBV18	once	TRBJ1-1	TRBD1	CASSPRGQGMNTEAFF	TGTGCCAGCTCACCACGAGGACAGGGGATGAACACTGAAGCTTTCTTT
16	TRBV14	.	TRBJ2-1	TRBD2	CASSQEAGEWGGEQFF	TGTGCCAGCAGCCAAGAAGCCGGGGAATGGGGGGGTGAGCAGTTCTTC
15	TRBV6-5	.	TRBJ2-7	TRBD1	CASSYSHQGAYEQYF	TGTGCCAGCAGTTACTCGCACCAGGGGGCCTACGAGCAGTACTTC
16	TRBV18	.	TRBJ1-2	.	CASSPPGQGRPYGYTF	TGTGCCAGCTCACCACCGGGGCAGGGGCGACCTTATGGCTACACCTTC
14	TRBV9	.	TRBJ2-1	.	CASSVAGRANEQFF	TGTGCCAGCAGCGTAGCGGGCAGGGCGAATGAGCAGTTCTTC
13	TRBV5-1	.	TRBJ2-5	.	CASSGGASETQYF	TGCGCCAGCAGCGGGGGGGCGAGTGAGACCCAGTACTTC
15	TRBV29-1	.	TRBJ2-3	.	CSVGGPAGSGNTQYF	TGCAGCGTTGGTGGTCCGGCGGGATCGGGGAATACGCAGTATTTT
17	TRBV14	.	TRBJ2-3	TRBD2	CASSQEGSTSGRLTQYF	TGTGCCAGCAGCCAAGAGGGCTCGACTAGCGGGAGGCTGACGCAGTATTTT
14	TRBV7-3	once	TRBJ2-3	.	CASSLSGFTDTQYF	TGTGCCAGCAGCTTAAGTGGCTTCACAGATACGCAGTATTTT
14	TRBV10-3	once	TRBJ1-1	.	CAITEGTIDTEAFF	TGTGCCATCACCGAGGGAACGATCGACACTGAAGCTTTCTTT